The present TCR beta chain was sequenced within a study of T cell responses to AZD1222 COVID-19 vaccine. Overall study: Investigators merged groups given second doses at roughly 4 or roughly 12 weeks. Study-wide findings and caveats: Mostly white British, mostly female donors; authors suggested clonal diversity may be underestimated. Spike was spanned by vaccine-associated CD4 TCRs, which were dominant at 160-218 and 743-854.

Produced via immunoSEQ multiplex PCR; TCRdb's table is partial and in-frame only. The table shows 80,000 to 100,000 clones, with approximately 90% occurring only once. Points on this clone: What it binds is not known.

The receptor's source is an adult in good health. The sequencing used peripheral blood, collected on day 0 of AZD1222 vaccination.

This CDR3 reads CASSQELGTRGTEAFF. The CDR3 coding sequence is TGTGCCAGCAGCCAAGAGTTGGGGACCCGGGGCACTGAAGCTTTCTTT. This chain uses TRBV4-2 with TRBJ1-1, with a weak D call TRBD1 (5 bases). Trimming cost V 0 bases and J 4 bases, with 15 bases left between them. The CDR3 has 16 amino acids. Per germline, CDR1 LGHNA and CDR2 YNFKEQ.